This is a list of T cell receptor beta chains from one sample in a study of response to subunit inactivated influenza vaccine. Each CDR3 protein is one row after TCRdb ran MiXCR on the RT-PCR reads. The sample yields about 780,000 distinct CDR3 sequences, approximately 17% seen once. The sequencing used PBMCs from blood, collected roughly 5 days after vaccination. The source of these receptors is a man aged 50 to 60 who received an inactivated influenza vaccine. Both conserved end residues are part of each CDR3. The D gene is left open where the match is weak. Rows may omit the clone size; those that give it use once, few, many or a size class.

>TRBJ1-2|TRBV12-3/TRBV12-4|12|NA|NA
CAILSGGDGYTF
TGTGCCATCCTCTCGGGTGGGGATGGCTACACCTTC
>TRBJ1-2|TRBV5-1|14|NA|TRBD1
CASSRSGTGSGYTF
TGCGCCAGCAGCCGTTCCGGGACAGGGTCTGGCTACACCTTC
>TRBJ2-7|TRBV28|16|NA|NA
CASSPWLSVQKNEQYF
TGTGCCAGCAGCCCTTGGCTTTCGGTCCAAAAAAACGAGCAGTACTTC
>TRBJ2-7|TRBV5-1|16|few|NA
CASSLAGVGRTTGQYF
TGCGCCAGCAGCTTGGCCGGTGTCGGGAGGACGACAGGGCAGTACTTC
>TRBJ2-7|TRBV13|13|NA|NA
CATSKDRAYEQYF
TGTGCCACTTCCAAGGACAGAGCCTACGAGCAGTACTTC
>TRBJ2-7|TRBV4-1|14|few|TRBD2
CASSQVAGEYEQYF
TGCGCCAGCAGCCAAGTTGCGGGGGAGTACGAGCAGTACTTC
>TRBJ2-4|TRBV28|16|few|TRBD1
CASNSRDRAAKNIQYF
TGTGCCAGCAATAGCCGGGACAGGGCGGCCAAAAACATTCAGTACTTC
>TRBJ2-2|TRBV30|15|NA|NA
CAWSIGLAGTGELFF
TGTGCCTGGAGCATAGGACTGGCGGGGACCGGGGAGCTGTTTTTT
>TRBJ2-2|TRBV30|12|NA|NA
CASPRFTGELFF
TGTGCCTCCCCTCGCTTCACCGGGGAGCTGTTTTTT
>TRBJ2-7|TRBV28|15|many|NA
CASSLYRVGSYEQYF
TGTGCCAGCAGTTTGTACAGGGTCGGCTCCTACGAGCAGTACTTC
>TRBJ1-3|TRBV20-1|13|few|NA
CSANRETGNTIYF
TGCAGTGCTAATCGGGAGACTGGAAACACCATATATTTT
>TRBJ2-1|TRBV10-3|13|few|NA
CASAWGSYNEQFF
TGTGCCAGCGCTTGGGGTAGTTACAATGAGCAGTTCTTC
>TRBJ2-1|TRBV20-1|15|NA|TRBD2
CSALTGTRLYNEQFF
TGCAGTGCCCTTACCGGGACTAGGCTCTACAATGAGCAGTTCTTC
>TRBJ2-7|TRBV19|14|NA|TRBD1
CASRLQGDVDEQYF
TGTGCCAGCAGACTGCAGGGGGATGTGGACGAGCAGTACTTC
>TRBJ1-1|TRBV5-1|13|many|NA
CASSQGGGTEAFF
TGCGCCAGCAGTCAAGGGGGGGGCACTGAAGCTTTCTTT
>TRBJ2-6|TRBV2|17|NA|TRBD1
CASRPRGRVTGANVLTF
TGTGCCAGCAGGCCCAGGGGGCGCGTCACTGGGGCCAACGTCCTGACTTTC
>TRBJ1-2|TRBV29-1|13|many|NA
CSVTDGSNYGYTF
TGCAGCGTTACGGACGGCTCTAACTATGGCTACACCTTC
>TRBJ2-7|TRBV25-1|14|NA|NA
CASSERGLAYEQYF
TGTGCCAGCAGTGAGCGAGGACTCGCCTACGAGCAGTACTTC
>TRBJ2-7|TRBV4-1|13|few|NA
CASSLQEAYEQYF
TGCGCCAGCAGCCTCCAGGAGGCTTACGAGCAGTACTTC
>TRBJ2-5|TRBV12-3/TRBV12-4|14|few|NA
CASSWGDSLGTQYF
TGTGCCAGCAGTTGGGGCGACAGTTTGGGGACCCAGTACTTC
>TRBJ2-3|TRBV7-3|15|many|NA
CASSLLGGRPDTQYF
TGTGCCAGCAGCTTACTAGGGGGAAGGCCAGATACGCAGTATTTT
>TRBJ1-4|TRBV6-5|15|few|TRBD1
CASSHGQGEGEKLFF
TGTGCCAGCAGTCACGGACAGGGGGAAGGTGAAAAACTGTTTTTT
>TRBJ2-5|TRBV7-2|14|NA|NA
CASSPRLVGETQYF
TGTGCCAGCAGCCCCAGACTAGTGGGGGAGACCCAGTACTTC
>TRBJ2-3|TRBV9|16|NA|NA
CASSLVGGQIIDTQYF
TGTGCCAGCAGCCTTGTCGGGGGGCAGATTATAGATACGCAGTATTTT
>TRBJ2-1|TRBV28|13|NA|NA
CASSSGDHNEQFF
TGTGCCAGCAGCTCAGGGGACCACAATGAGCAGTTCTTC
>TRBJ2-7|TRBV29-1|14|NA|TRBD2
CSVRLAGAGGEQYF
TGCAGCGTTAGACTAGCGGGAGCCGGGGGTGAGCAGTACTTC
>TRBJ2-7|TRBV20-1|14|many|NA
CSGTSGSNSYEQYF
TGCAGTGGTACGTCAGGGAGTAACTCCTACGAGCAGTACTTC
>TRBJ2-3|TRBV7-3|16|few|TRBD2
CASSLAGAGVADTQYF
TGTGCCAGCAGCCTAGCGGGAGCGGGAGTTGCAGATACGCAGTATTTT
>TRBJ2-1|TRBV7-9|14|few|NA
CASSLAPSGNEQFF
TGTGCCAGCAGCTTAGCCCCCTCAGGCAATGAGCAGTTCTTC
>TRBJ1-1|TRBV7-3|13|few|NA
CASSLDSYTEAFF
TGTGCCAGCAGCTTGGACAGTTACACTGAAGCTTTCTTT
>TRBJ1-2|TRBV20-1|14|many|NA
CSATTGTLNYGYTF
TGCAGTGCCACTACAGGGACCCTTAACTATGGCTACACCTTC